This T cell receptor beta chain emerged from a study of beta chain features in type 1 diabetes. CDR3 length: 15 residues. V shed 5 bases, J shed 4 bases, and the junction held 8 bases outside the gene matches. The germline gives CDR1 SGHTA, CDR2 FQGNSA. Every bit of the isolated RNA underwent reverse transcription, so sequencing read expressed TCRB transcripts. Assay: immunoSEQ multiplex PCR; the TCRdb copy retains only in-frame clones and omits some. The sample lists under 90,000 clones; under 35% were seen once. Material: stem cell memory CD4+ T cells from blood. This sequence originates from a woman aged 18 to 35 in good health. This rearrangement joins TRBV7-2 to TRBJ2-7; TRBD2 agrees at 10 bases. CDR3 nucleotides: TGTGCCAGCAGCACAGCGGGGGGGCGTTTATACGAGCAGTACTTC. It is translated as CASSTAGGRLYEQYF. The whole variable domain, remainder taken from reference TRBV7-2 and TRBJ2-7, is GAGVSQSPSNKVTEKGKDVELRCDPISGHTALYWYRQSLGQGLEFLIYFQGNSAPDKSGLPSDRFSAERTGGSVSTLTIQRTQQEDSAVYLCASSTAGGRLYEQYFGPGTRLTVT.